This T cell receptor (beta chain) was identified during a study of cytomegalovirus exposure and HLA in healthy donors. Study summary: Among 398 genotyped donors, about 85% fell in the Caucasian-associated ancestry cluster. Notes on the study in general: Immune exposure was documented only through CMV serostatus. It was reported that TCR beta sequences correctly inferred the HLA-A and HLA-B alleles for most subjects. Roughly even sequencing depth across donors was the assumption behind the presence/absence analyses.

The primer mix had 60 Vbeta and 13 Jbeta primers. The method was immunoSEQ multiplex PCR; TCRdb's version includes in-frame clones alone and lacks a portion of them. This sample's table has around 76,000 clones. This CDR3 contains 15 residues. Germline CDR1 LGHNA, CDR2 YNFKEQ. The V and J ends lost 0 bases and 4 bases respectively, with 12 bases between them. Details on this clone: Its antigen is still unknown.

The TCR comes from a boy under 18 in good health and CMV-seronegative. J is TRBJ2-5 and V is TRBV4-2, with a tentative D call TRBD2 (5 bases). The sequenced sample was PBMCs. The CDR3 sequence: CASSQDAGEGETQYF. The DNA of the CDR3 is TGTGCCAGCAGCCAAGACGCAGGAGAGGGAGAGACCCAGTACTTC.